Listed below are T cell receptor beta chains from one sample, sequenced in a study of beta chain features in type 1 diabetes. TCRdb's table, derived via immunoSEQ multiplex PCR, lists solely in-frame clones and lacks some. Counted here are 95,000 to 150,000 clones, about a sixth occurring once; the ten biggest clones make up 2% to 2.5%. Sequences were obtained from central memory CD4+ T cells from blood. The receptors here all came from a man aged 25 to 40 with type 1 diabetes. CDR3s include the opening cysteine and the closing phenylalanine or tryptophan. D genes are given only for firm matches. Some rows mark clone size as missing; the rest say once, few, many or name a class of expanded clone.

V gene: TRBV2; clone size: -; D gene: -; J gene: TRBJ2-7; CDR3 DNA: TGTGCCAGCCTCCGGCCCGGCGGAGAGCAGTACTTC; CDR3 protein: CASLRPGGEQYF
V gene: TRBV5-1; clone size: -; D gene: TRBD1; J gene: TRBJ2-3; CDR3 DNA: TGCGCCAGCAGCGGCAGACAGGGGCCTACACCAGATACGCAGTATTTT; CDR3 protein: CASSGRQGPTPDTQYF
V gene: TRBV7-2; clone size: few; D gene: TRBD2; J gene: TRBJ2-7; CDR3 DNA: TGTGCCAGCAGCCCGGGGGGGCTGTACGAGCAGTACTTC; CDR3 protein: CASSPGGLYEQYF
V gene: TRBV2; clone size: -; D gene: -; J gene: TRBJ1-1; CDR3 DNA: TGTGCCAGCAGTGACGAAACTTGGGGCACTGAAGCTTTCTTT; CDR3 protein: CASSDETWGTEAFF
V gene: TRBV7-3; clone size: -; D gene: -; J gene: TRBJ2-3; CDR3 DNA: TGTGCCAGCAGCACAACTAGAACAGATACGCAGTATTTT; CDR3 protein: CASSTTRTDTQYF
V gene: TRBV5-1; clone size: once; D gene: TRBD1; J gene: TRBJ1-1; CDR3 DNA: TGCGCCAGCAGCTCAACAGGGGGCTATTTGAACACTGAAGCTTTCTTT; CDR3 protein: CASSSTGGYLNTEAFF
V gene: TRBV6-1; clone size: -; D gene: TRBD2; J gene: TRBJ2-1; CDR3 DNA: TGTGCCAGCAGAATAGCGGGGGGGCCGGACAATGAGCAGTTCTTC; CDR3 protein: CASRIAGGPDNEQFF
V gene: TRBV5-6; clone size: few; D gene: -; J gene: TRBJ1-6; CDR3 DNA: TGTGCCAGCAGCTTAGACACTAATCGTTGGGGTTCACCCCTCCACTTT; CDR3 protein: CASSLDTNRWGSPLHF
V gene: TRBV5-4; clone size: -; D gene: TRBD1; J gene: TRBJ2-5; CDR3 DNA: TGTGCCAGCAGCTCCGGGACAGGGACAGAGACCCAGTACTTC; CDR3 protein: CASSSGTGTETQYF
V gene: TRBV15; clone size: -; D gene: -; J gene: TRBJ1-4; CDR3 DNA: TGTGCCACCAGCCGAGGATCATCAATTAATGAAAAACTGTTTTTT; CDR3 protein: CATSRGSSINEKLFF
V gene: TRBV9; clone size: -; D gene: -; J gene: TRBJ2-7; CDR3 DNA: TGTGCCAGCAGCGTAGCGTCGACTAACATTGTTACGGGGCAGTACTTC; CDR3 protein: CASSVASTNIVTGQYF
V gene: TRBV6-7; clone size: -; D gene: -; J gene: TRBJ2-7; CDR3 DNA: TGTGCCCGCTACGAGCAGTACTTC; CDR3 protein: CARYEQYF
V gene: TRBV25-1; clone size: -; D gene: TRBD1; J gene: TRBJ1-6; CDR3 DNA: TGTGCCAGCAGTGAATACAGGGACAGCTATAATTCACCCCTCCACTTT; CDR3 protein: CASSEYRDSYNSPLHF
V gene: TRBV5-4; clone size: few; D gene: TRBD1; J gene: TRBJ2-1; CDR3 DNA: TGTGCCAGCAGCTCATCAGGGGGCGCGGGAAGGGAGCAGTTCTTC; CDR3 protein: CASSSSGGAGREQFF
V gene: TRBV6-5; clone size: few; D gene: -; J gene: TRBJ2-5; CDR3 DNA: TGTGCCAGCAGTTACTCGTCGCGTCTAGCGGAGACCCAGTACTTC; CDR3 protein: CASSYSSRLAETQYF
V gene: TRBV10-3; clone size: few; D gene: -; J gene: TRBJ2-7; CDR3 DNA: TGTGCCATCAGAGGGACCGACGGATCCTTTGAGCAGTACTTC; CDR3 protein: CAIRGTDGSFEQYF
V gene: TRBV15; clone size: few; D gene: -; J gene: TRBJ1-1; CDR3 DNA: TGTGCCACCAGCAGAGATTTCGACCAGACTGAAGCTTTCTTT; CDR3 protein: CATSRDFDQTEAFF
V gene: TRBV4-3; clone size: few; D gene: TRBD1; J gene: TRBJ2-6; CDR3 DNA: TGCGCCAGCAGCCAAGCCGGGACAGGGATCTCTGGGGCCAACGTCCTGACTTTC; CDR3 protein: CASSQAGTGISGANVLTF
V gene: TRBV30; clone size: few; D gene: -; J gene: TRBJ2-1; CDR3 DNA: TGTGCCTGGAGCCGGACTTCTTCGCTCGGCAATGAGCAGTTCTTC; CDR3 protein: CAWSRTSSLGNEQFF
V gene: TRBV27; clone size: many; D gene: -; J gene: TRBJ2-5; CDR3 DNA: TGTGCCAGCAGAGCGTCGGGGGGCTGGGAGACCCAGTACTTC; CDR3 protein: CASRASGGWETQYF
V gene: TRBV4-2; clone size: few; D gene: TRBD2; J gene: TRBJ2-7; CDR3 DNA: TGTGCCAGCAGCTCCCAGGCTAGCGGGGGGCCCTTCTCCTACGAGCAGTACTTC; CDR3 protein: CASSSQASGGPFSYEQYF
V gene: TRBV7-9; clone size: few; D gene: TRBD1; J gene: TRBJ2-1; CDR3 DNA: TGTGCCAGCAGCTTAGTGAAGGGGACAGACAATGAGCAGTTCTTC; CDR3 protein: CASSLVKGTDNEQFF
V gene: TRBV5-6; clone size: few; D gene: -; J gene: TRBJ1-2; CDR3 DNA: TGTGCCAGCAGCTTGTGGACAGTTAACTATGGCTACACCTTC; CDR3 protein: CASSLWTVNYGYTF
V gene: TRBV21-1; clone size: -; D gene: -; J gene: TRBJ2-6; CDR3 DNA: TGTGCCAGCAGCCCGACAGGCCTCTCTGGGGCCAACGTCCTGACTTTC; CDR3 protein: CASSPTGLSGANVLTF
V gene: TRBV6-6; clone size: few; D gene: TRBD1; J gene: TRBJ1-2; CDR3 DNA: TGTGCCAGCGACAGGGGATCAGATGGCTACACCTTC; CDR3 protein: CASDRGSDGYTF
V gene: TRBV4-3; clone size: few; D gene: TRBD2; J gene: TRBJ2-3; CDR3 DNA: TGCGCCAGCAGCCAAGAGAGATCACTAGCGGCCCGGGCGCAGTATTTT; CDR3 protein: CASSQERSLAARAQYF
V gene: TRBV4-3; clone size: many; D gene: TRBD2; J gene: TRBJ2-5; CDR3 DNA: TGCGCCAGCAGCCAAGAGACTAGCGGAGAGACCCAGTACTTC; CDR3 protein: CASSQETSGETQYF
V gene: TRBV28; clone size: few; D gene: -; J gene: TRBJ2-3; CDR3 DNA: TGTGCCAGCACCCTTCAGGGACGCCCCACAGATACGCAGTATTTT; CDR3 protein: CASTLQGRPTDTQYF
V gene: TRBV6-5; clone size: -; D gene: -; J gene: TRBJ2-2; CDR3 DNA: TGTGCCAGCAGTTACGCCGGGGAGCTGTTTTTT; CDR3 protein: CASSYAGELFF
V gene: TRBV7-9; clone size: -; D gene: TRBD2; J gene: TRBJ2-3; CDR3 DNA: TGTGCCAGCAGCTTAGTTAGCGGGGGAAACACAGATACGCAGTATTTT; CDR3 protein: CASSLVSGGNTDTQYF
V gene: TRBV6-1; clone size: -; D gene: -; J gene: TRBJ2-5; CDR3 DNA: TGTGCCAGCAGTGAAGCGTGCGGCAGGGGTCAAGAGACCCAGTACTTC; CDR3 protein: CASSEACGRGQETQYF
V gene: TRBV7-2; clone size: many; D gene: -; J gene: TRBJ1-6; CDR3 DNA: TGTGCCAGCAGCCGGGACCACCTCGAGACCCTCCACTTT; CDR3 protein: CASSRDHLETLHF
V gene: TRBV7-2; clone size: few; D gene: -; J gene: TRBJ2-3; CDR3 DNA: TGTGCCAGCTGCACAGGCCCCACCACAGATACGCAGTATTTT; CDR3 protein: CASCTGPTTDTQYF
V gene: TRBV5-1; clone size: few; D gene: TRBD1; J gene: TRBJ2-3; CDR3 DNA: TGCGCCAGCAGCTTGGCCGGGACAGGGGAGGATACGCAGTATTTT; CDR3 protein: CASSLAGTGEDTQYF
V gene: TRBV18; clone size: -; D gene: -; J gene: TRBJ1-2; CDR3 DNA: TGTGCCAGCTCACCACTCAACTATGGCTACACCTTC; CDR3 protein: CASSPLNYGYTF
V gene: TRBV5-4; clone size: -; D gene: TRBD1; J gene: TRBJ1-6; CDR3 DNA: TGTGCCAGCAGCTACGGGGGACAGGGAGACTCGGCACCCCTCCACTTT; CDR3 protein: CASSYGGQGDSAPLHF
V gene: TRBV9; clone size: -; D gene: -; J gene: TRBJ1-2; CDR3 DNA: TGTGCCAGCAGCGTAGATCCAGGGAACTATGGCTACACCTTC; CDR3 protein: CASSVDPGNYGYTF
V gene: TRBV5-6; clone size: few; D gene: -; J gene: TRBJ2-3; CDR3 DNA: TGTGCCAGCAGTTCCCGCACAGATACGCAGTATTTT; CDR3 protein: CASSSRTDTQYF
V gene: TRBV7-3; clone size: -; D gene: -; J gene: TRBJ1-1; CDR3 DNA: TGTGCCAGCAGCACACAGGGACGGGACACTGAAGCTTTCTTT; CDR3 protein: CASSTQGRDTEAFF
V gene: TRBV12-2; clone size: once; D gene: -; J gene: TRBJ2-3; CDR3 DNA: TGTGCAAGTCGCCCAACCCCTAAGGGCACAGATACGCAGTATTTT; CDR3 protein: CASRPTPKGTDTQYF
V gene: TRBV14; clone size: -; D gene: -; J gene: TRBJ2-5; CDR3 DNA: TGTGCCAGCAGCCAAGCCCCCGTCGGGACCCAGTACTTC; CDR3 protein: CASSQAPVGTQYF
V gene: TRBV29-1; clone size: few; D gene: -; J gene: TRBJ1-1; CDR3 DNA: TGCAGCGCCATGGGGGGGCTTCGGCTGGACACTGAAGCTTTCTTT; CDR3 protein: CSAMGGLRLDTEAFF
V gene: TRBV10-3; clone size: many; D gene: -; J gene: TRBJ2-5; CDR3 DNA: TGTGCCATCAGTGAGCAAGAGACCCAGTACTTC; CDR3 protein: CAISEQETQYF
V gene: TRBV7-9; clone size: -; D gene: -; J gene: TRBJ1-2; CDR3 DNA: TGTGCCAGCAGGCCTGGAAGGGACAAAGCCTATGGCTACACCTTC; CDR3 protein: CASRPGRDKAYGYTF
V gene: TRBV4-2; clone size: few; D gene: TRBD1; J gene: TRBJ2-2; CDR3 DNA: TGTGCCAGCAGCCCCAGGGGGCAAAACACCGGGGAGCTGTTTTTT; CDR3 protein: CASSPRGQNTGELFF
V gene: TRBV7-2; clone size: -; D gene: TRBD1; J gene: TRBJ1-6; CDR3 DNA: TGTGCCAGCACCGTACAGGGGAATGGCAATTCACCCCTCCACTTT; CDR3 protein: CASTVQGNGNSPLHF
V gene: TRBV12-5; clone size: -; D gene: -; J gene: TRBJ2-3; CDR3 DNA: TGTGCTAGTGCCTCAGATGCAGATACGCAGTATTTT; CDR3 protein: CASASDADTQYF
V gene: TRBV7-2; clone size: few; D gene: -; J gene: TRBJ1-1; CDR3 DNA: TGTGCCAGCTCTACAGGGCTGGACACTGAAGCTTTCTTT; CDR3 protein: CASSTGLDTEAFF
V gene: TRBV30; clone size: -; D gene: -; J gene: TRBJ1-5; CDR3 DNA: TGTGCCTGGAGGCGGGGGAATCAGCCCCAGCATTTT; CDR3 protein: CAWRRGNQPQHF
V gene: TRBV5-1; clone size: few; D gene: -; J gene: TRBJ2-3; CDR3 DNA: TGCGCCAGCAGCTTGGGGGCGCGGACTAGCACAGATACGCAGTATTTT; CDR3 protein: CASSLGARTSTDTQYF
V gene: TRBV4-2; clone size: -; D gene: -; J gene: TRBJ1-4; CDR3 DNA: TGTGCCAGCAGCCAAGACTCAACTAATGAAAAACTGTTTTTT; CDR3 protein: CASSQDSTNEKLFF
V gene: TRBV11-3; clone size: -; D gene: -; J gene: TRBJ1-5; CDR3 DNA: TGTGCCAGCAGCGACAATTATCAGCCCCAGCATTTT; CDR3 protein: CASSDNYQPQHF
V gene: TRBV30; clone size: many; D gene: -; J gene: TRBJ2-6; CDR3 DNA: TGTGCCTGGAGTGTAGGCTATGGGGCCAACGTCCTGACTTTC; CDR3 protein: CAWSVGYGANVLTF
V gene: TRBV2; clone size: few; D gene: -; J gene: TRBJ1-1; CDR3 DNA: TGTGCCAGCAGTTCCGACCAGAACACTGAAGCTTTCTTT; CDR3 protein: CASSSDQNTEAFF
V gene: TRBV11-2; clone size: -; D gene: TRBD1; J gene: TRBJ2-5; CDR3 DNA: TGTGCCAGCAGCTTGGACAGGGCCCGAGAGACCCAGTACTTC; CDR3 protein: CASSLDRARETQYF